The 23 T cell receptor beta chains presented below share a single source sample, sequenced in a study of T cell clusters in autoimmune cytopenias. TRB was amplified by touch-down multiplex PCR, primer pools A and B combined. TCRdb reprocessed the multiplex PCR reads, with one entry per CDR3 protein and no DNA. The sample holds about 15,000 distinct CDR3 sequences. TRB was amplified from 250 ng of peripheral blood genomic DNA per sample. The same specimen was also included in a second study, on T cell repertoires in aging, cancer and after chemotherapy.

The specimen sequenced was peripheral blood. Source of these receptors: a human donor in good health.

This chain links TRBV6-4 with TRBJ2-7; TCRdb designates TRBD1, a call that cannot be tested without DNA. Germline V gives CDR1 MRHNA, CDR2 SNTAGT. This CDR3 is 14 amino acids long. The CDR3 region is CASSDGGPGYEQYF.

J is TRBJ1-2 and V is TRBV6-2 or TRBV6-3; TCRdb proposes TRBD1, but this gene call is untestable without DNA. This CDR3 is 14 amino acids long. Germline V lookup: CDR1 MNHEY, CDR2 SVGEGT. CDR3 in amino acids: CASKPDRAGYGYTF.

The chain has TRBV11-3 and TRBJ2-7; without DNA, the TCRdb call of TRBD2 cannot be checked. Germline V gene data show CDR1 as SGHNT and CDR2 as YENEEA. The CDR3 sequence is 15 residues long. This chain's CDR3 is CASSLAGTRSYEQYF.

CDR3: CAWSPSTDLYNEQFF. V is TRBV30 and J is TRBJ2-1. CDR1 is GTSNPN and CDR2 is SVGIG in the germline V gene (reference sequence). CDR3 length equals 15 residues.

The chain is built from TRBV6-5 and TRBJ1-4; as DNA is missing, the TRBD1 call by TCRdb cannot be tested. The CDR3 is 18 residues long. Germline V gene sequence: CDR1 MNHEY, CDR2 SVGAGI. The CDR3 here is CASSYSKSLGAMGEKLFF.

The V and J genes are TRBV24-1 and TRBJ1-1. Germline values: CDR1 KGHDR, CDR2 SFDVKD. This CDR3 has 15 residues. CDR3 sequence reads: CATRSGGAANTEAFF.

V gene TRBV10-3 combines with J gene TRBJ2-2; TCRdb's D call of TRBD1 is untestable without DNA. CDR3 length: 15 residues. Germline CDR1 and CDR2: ENHRY and SYGVKD. CDR3 sequence: CASSDGTGGAGELFF.

V is TRBV5-6 and J is TRBJ1-2; absent DNA, TCRdb's TRBD1 call cannot be checked. This CDR3 contains 16 residues. CDR1 SGHDT and CDR2 YYEEEE come from the germline V gene. The CDR3: CASSLDRLARGYGYTF.

The rearrangement joins TRBV15 to TRBJ2-7; TCRdb selects TRBD1, and the lack of DNA leaves this call unchecked. Looked up from germline, CDR1 is LNHNV and CDR2 is YYDKDF (reference sequence). The CDR3 loop spans 13 amino acids. The CDR3 loop is CATSREGVNEQYF.

This rearrangement joins TRBV6-1 to TRBJ1-4. CDR1 MNHNS and CDR2 SASEGT come from the germline V gene. This CDR3 comprises 14 residues. CDR3 in amino acids: CASSEATWNNKLFF.

According to its frequency, this clonotype is medium-sized. The V and J genes are TRBV11-3 and TRBJ2-1; TCRdb gives TRBD2 as the D gene, but with no DNA this cannot be confirmed. This CDR3 has 15 residues. Germline values: CDR1 SGHNT, CDR2 YENEEA. This CDR3 is CASSFSGRVYNEQFF. The full variable domain, rest sourced from reference TRBV11-3 and TRBJ2-1, is EAGVVQSPRYKIIEKKQPVAFWCNPISGHNTLYWYLQNLGQGPELLIRYENEEAVDDSQLPKDRFSAERLKGVDSTLKIQPAELGDSAVYLCASSFSGRVYNEQFFGPGTRLTVL.

The rearrangement links TRBV5-6 to TRBJ1-3; TCRdb indicates TRBD1, and absent DNA this call remains unverified. There are 14 residues in the CDR3. Germline V gene sequence: CDR1 SGHDT, CDR2 YYEEEE. The CDR3 spells CASSFGTAANTIYF.

The rearrangement uses TRBV12-3 or TRBV12-4 and TRBJ2-7. The CDR3 spans 14 residues. CDR3 region: CASSLARLPHEQYF.

This rearrangement joins TRBV27 to TRBJ2-7. CDR1 and CDR2 (germline): MNHEY, SMNVEV (reference sequence). The CDR3 consists of 13 residues. CDR3 amino acids: CASRETRTGEQYF.

The rearrangement uses TRBV6-5 and TRBJ2-7; TCRdb's D call, TRBD1, is unchecked because there is no DNA. The CDR3 is 14 amino acids. CDR1 is MNHEY and CDR2 is SVGAGI in the germline V gene. The CDR3 loop is CASTTHGQAYEQYF.

The CDR3 protein is CASSRQTPGANVLTF. The chain carries TRBV18 and TRBJ2-6. CDR1 and CDR2 from the germline V gene are KGHSH and LQKENI. CDR3 size: 15 residues.

Judged by frequency, this clonotype is medium-sized. The rearrangement joins TRBV11-3 to TRBJ2-3; TCRdb lists TRBD1, though no DNA is available to test this call. Per germline, CDR1 SGHNT and CDR2 YENEEA. CDR3 size: 15 residues. The CDR3 here is CASSLGGGGTDTQYF.

The J gene is TRBJ2-5, the V gene TRBV6-5. The V gene's germline CDR1 is MNHEY and CDR2 SVGAGI. This CDR3 comprises 13 residues. The CDR3 is CASSYSGRETQYF.

This rearrangement joins TRBV12-3 or TRBV12-4 to TRBJ2-1; the TCRdb D gene call, TRBD2, has no DNA to confirm it. CDR3 size: 14 residues. The CDR3 region is CASSFSGRAVEQFF.

The J gene is TRBJ2-5, the V gene TRBV6-5; TCRdb selects TRBD2, and the lack of DNA leaves this call unchecked. The germline CDR1 and CDR2 sequences are MNHEY and SVGAGI. The CDR3 length is 14 residues. CDR3 residues: CASSYLAGQETQYF.

This chain links TRBV13 with TRBJ2-1; the D gene TCRdb calls, TRBD2, cannot be checked with no DNA. This CDR3 has 19 amino acids. The V gene's germline CDR1 is PRHDT and CDR2 FYEKMQ (reference sequence). The CDR3 loop reads CASSLDSSSGTSSYNEQFF.

V gene TRBV12-3 or TRBV12-4 combines with J gene TRBJ1-2; the D call of TRBD1 rests on TCRdb alone, since no DNA is present to check it. This CDR3 is 17 amino acids long. The CDR3 sequence: CASTTPGTGGTNYGYTF.

J is TRBJ1-1 and V is TRBV19; TCRdb lists TRBD1, though no DNA is available to test this call. Germline V lookup: CDR1 LNHDA, CDR2 SQIVND (reference sequence). The CDR3 has 17 amino acids. CDR3 amino acids: CASRFLRDASENTEAFF.